This T cell receptor beta chain was found in a study of early stage breast cancer tumors. Germline CDR1 SGHRS, CDR2 YFSETQ. Between the trimmed V and J ends, which lost 0 bases and 3 bases, there was a span of 9 bases. The length of the CDR3 is 15 residues. Study outcomes and limitations: Unsorted bulk genomic DNA sequencing lacked pairing and functional marker data. Compared with adjacent normal breast, tumors showed about 2.4-fold denser, more clonal T cells.

TCRdb's table, derived via immunoSEQ multiplex PCR, lists solely in-frame clones and lacks some. The table includes 70,000 or so clones, approximately 84% detected once. Regarding this clone: Its specificity is unknown.

The chain is built from TRBV5-1 and TRBJ2-2; D is unclear. The sequencing sample was made of blood. The TCR comes from a person aged 40 to 50 with breast cancer. The CDR3 spells CASSLGLGDTGELFF. The CDR3 DNA reads TGCGCCAGCAGCTTGGGTCTAGGTGACACCGGGGAGCTGTTTTTT. The whole variable domain, filled in from reference TRBV5-1 and TRBJ2-2, reads KAGVTQTPRYLIKTRGQQVTLSCSPISGHRSVSWYQQTPGQGLQFLFEYFSETQRNKGNFPGRFSGRQFSNSRSEMNVSTLELGDSALYLCASSLGLGDTGELFFGEGSRLTVL.